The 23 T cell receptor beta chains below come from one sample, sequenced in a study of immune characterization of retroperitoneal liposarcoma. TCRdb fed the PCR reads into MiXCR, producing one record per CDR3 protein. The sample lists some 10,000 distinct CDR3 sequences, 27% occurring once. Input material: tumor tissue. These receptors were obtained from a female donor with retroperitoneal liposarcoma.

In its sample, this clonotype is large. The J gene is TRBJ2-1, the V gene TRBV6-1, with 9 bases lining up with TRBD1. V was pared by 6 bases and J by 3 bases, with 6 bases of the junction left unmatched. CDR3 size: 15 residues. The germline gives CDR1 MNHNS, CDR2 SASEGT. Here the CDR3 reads CASSPGQGVYNEQFF. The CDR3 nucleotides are TGTGCCAGCAGCCCGGGACAGGGAGTCTACAATGAGCAGTTCTTC.

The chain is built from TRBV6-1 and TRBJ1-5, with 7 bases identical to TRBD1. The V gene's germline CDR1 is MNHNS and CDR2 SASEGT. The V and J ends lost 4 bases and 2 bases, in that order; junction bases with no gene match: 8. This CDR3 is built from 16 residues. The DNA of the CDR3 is TGTGCCAGCAGTGGCCGACAGGGAGGAGGCAATCAGCCCCAGCATTTT. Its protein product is CASSGRQGGGNQPQHF.

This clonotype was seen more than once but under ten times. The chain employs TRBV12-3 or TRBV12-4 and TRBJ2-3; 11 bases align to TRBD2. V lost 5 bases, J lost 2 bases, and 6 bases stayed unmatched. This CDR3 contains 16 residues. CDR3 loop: CASSPGLAVATDTQYF. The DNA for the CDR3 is TGTGCCAGCAGTCCGGGACTAGCGGTAGCCACAGATACGCAGTATTTT.

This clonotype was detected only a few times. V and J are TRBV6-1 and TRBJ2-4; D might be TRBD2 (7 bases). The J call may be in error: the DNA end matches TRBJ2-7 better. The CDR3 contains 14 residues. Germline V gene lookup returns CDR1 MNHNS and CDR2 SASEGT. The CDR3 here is CASSEGGGPYEQYF. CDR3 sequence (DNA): TGTGCCAGCAGTGAAGGCGGGGGCCCCTACGAGCAGTACTTC.

The CDR3 sequence is CASSPREGQVIYEQYF. Here the CDR3 DNA reads TGTGCCAGCAGCCCCCGGGAGGGACAAGTAATCTACGAGCAGTACTTC. The chain recombines TRBV6-1 with TRBJ2-7; the match to TRBD2 covers 8 bases. From germline, CDR1 is MNHNS and CDR2 SASEGT. The CDR3 is 16 amino acids. J was trimmed by 3 bases and V by 6 bases; bases with no gene match: 13.

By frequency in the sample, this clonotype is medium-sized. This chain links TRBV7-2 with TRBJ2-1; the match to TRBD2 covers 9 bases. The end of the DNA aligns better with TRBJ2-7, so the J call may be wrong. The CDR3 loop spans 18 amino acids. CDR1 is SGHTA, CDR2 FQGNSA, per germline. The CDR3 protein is CASSLEPLIQLAGFEQYF. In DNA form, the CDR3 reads TGTGCCAGCAGCTTAGAGCCTCTCATACAACTAGCGGGCTTTGAGCAGTACTTC.

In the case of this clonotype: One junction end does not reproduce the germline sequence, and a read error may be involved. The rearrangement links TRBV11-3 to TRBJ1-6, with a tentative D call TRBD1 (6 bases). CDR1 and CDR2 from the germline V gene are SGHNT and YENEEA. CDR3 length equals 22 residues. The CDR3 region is CASSLPGPGTRLTVLIGRAHVF. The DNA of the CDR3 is TGTGCCAGCAGCTTACCGGGGCCAGGGACACGGCTGACAGTGCTGATCGGAAGAGCACACGTCTTT.

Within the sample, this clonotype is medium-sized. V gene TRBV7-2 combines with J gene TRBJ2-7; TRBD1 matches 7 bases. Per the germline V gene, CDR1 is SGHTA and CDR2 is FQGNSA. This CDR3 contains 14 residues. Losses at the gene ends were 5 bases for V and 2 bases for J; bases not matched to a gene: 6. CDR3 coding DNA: TGTGCCAGCAGCCGCAGACAGGGCCCCTACGAGCAGTACTTC. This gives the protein CASSRRQGPYEQYF.

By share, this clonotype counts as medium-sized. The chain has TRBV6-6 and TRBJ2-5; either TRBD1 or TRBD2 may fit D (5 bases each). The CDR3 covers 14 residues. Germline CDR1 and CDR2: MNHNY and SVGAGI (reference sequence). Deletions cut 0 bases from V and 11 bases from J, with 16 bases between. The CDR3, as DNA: TGTGCCAGCAGTTACTCCGAGGGGTCTGCGGAGCAGTACTTC. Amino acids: CASSYSEGSAEQYF.

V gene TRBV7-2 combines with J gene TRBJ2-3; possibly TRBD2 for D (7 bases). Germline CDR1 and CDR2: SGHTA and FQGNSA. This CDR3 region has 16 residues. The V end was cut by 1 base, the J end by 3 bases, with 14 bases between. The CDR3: CASSLDTGRGTDTQYF. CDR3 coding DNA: TGTGCCAGCAGCTTAGACACGGGGAGGGGGACAGATACGCAGTATTTT.

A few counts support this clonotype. The CDR3 spells CASSSTWGNEQYF. The CDR3 nucleotides are TGTGCCAGCAGCTCGACGTGGGGTAATGAGCAGTACTTC. The chain carries TRBV6-2 or TRBV6-3 and TRBJ2-4; D ambiguous. Germline lookup yields CDR1 MNHEY and CDR2 SVGEGT. This CDR3 is 13 amino acids long. V was pared by 6 bases and J by 13 bases, with 19 bases between.

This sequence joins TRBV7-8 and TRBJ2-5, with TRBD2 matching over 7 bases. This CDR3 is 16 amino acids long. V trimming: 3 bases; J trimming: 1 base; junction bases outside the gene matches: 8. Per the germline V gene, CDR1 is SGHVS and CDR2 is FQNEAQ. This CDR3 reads CASSFSFSGAQETQYF. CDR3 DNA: TGTGCCAGCAGCTTCTCCTTCAGCGGGGCCCAAGAGACCCAGTACTTC.

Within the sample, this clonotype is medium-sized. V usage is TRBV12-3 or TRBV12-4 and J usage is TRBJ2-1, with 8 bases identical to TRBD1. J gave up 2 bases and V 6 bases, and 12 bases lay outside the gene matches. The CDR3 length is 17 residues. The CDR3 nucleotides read TGTGCCAGCAGACTGAGAAGGAGGACAGGGACCTACAATGAGCAGTTCTTC. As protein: CASRLRRRTGTYNEQFF.

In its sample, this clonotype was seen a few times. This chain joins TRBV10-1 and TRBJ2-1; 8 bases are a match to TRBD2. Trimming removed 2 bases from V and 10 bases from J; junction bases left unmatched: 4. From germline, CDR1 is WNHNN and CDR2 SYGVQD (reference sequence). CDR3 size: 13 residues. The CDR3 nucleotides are TGCGCCAGCAGTGAGAAGCCTAGCGGGGAGCAGTTCTTC. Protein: CASSEKPSGEQFF.

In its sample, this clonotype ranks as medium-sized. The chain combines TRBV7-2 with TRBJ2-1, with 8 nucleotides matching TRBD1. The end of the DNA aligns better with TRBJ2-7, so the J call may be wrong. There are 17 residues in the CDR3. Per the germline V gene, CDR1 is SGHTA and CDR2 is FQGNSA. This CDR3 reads CASSLNGQGFSYNEQYF. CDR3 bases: TGTGCCAGCAGCTTAAACGGACAGGGATTCTCCTACAATGAGCAGTACTTC.

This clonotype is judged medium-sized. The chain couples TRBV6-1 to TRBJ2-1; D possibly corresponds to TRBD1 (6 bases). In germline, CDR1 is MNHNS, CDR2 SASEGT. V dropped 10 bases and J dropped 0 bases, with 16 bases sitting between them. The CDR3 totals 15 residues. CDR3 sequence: CATRNRDSSYNEQFF. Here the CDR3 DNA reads TGTGCCACCCGAAACAGGGATAGCTCCTACAATGAGCAGTTCTTC.

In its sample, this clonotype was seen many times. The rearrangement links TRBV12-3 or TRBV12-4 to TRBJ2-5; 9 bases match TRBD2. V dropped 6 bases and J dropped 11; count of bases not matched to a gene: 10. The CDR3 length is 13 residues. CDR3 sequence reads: CASRGGGAGEQYF. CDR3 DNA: TGTGCCAGCAGAGGCGGGGGGGCCGGTGAGCAGTACTTC.

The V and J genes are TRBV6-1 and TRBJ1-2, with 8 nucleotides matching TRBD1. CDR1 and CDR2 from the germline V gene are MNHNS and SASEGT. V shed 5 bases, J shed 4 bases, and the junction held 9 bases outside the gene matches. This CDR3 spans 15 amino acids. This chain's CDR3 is CASSPQTGVGYGYTF. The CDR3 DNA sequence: TGTGCCAGCAGTCCCCAGACAGGGGTGGGCTATGGCTACACCTTC.

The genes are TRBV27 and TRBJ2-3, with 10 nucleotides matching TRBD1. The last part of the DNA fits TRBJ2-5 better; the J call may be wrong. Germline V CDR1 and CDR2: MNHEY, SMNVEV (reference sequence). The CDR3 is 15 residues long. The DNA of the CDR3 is TGTGCCAGCAGAAGACAGGGGGCGGATCGGGAGACCCAGTACTTC. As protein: CASRRQGADRETQYF.

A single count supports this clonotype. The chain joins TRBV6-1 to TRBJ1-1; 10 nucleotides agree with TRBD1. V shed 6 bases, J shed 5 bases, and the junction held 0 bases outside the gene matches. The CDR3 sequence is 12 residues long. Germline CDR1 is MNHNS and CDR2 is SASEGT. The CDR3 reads CASRGQGTEAFF. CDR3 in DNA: TGTGCCAGCAGGGGACAGGGGACTGAAGCTTTCTTT.

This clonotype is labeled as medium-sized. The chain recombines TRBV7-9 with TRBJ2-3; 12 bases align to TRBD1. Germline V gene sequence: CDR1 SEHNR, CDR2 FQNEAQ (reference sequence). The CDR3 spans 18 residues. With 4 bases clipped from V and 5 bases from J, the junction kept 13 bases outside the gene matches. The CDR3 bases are TGTGCCAGCAGCTCACCTCGCCGGGACAGGGGGCATCAAGATACGCAGTATTTT. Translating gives CASSSPRRDRGHQDTQYF.

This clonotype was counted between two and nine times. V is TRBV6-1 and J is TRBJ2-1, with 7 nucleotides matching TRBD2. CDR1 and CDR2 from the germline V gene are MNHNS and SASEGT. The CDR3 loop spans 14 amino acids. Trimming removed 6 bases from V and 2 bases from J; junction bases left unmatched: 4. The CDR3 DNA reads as TGTGCCAGCAGCCAGAGCGGGGCCTACAATGAGCAGTTCTTC. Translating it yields CASSQSGAYNEQFF.

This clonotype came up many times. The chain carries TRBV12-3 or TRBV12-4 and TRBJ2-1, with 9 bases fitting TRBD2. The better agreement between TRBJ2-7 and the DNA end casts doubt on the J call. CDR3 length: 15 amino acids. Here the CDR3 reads CASSPTSGTYNEQYF. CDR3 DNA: TGTGCCAGCAGCCCGACTAGCGGAACCTACAATGAGCAGTACTTC.